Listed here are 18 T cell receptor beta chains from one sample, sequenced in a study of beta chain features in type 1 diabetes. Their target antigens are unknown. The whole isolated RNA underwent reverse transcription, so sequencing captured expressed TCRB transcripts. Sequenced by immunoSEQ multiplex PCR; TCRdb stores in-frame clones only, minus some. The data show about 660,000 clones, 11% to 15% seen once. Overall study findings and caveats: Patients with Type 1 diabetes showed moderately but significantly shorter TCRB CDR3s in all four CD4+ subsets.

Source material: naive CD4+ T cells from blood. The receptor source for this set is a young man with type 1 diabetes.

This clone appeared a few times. This chain's CDR3 is CASSFDGSSTDTQYF. The CDR3 DNA is TGTGCCAGCTCCTTCGACGGCTCTAGCACAGATACGCAGTATTTT. The chain employs TRBV18 and TRBJ2-3; D is unresolved. Germline V gene data show CDR1 as KGHSH and CDR2 as LQKENI. The ends were cut back, 6 bases at V and 0 bases at J, with 13 bases in the middle. This CDR3 comprises 15 residues.

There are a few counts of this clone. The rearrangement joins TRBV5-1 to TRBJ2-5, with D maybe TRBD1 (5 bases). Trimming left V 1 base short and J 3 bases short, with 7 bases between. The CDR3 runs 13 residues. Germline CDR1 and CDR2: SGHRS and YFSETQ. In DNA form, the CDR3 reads TGCGCCAGCAGCTTGACCAGGGAAGAGACCCAGTACTTC. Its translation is CASSLTREETQYF.

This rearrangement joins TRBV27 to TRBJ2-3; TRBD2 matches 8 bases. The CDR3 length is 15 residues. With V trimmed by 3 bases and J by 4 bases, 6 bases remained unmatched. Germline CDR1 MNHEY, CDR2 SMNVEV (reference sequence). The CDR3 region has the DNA TGTGCCAGCAGTTTCTTAGCGGGATCGTCAGATACGCAGTATTTT. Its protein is CASSFLAGSSDTQYF.

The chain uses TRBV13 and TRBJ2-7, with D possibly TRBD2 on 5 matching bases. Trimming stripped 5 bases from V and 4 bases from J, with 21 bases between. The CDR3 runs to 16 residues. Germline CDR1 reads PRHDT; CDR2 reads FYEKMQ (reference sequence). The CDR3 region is CASSPPGSDGGYEQYF. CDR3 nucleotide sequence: TGTGCCAGCAGCCCCCCGGGGAGCGACGGAGGATACGAGCAGTACTTC.

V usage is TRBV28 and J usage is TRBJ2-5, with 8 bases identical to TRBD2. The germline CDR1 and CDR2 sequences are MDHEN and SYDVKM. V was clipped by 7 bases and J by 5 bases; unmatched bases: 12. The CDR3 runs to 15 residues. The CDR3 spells CASKGAGAGGETQYF. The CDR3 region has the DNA TGTGCCAGCAAGGGAGCGGGGGCCGGAGGGGAGACCCAGTACTTC. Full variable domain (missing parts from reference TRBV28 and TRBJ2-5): DVKVTQSSRYLVKRTGEKVFLECVQDMDHENMFWYRQDPGLGLRLIYFSYDVKMKEKGDIPEGYSVSREKKERFSLILESASTNQTSMYLCASKGAGAGGETQYFGPGTRLLVL.

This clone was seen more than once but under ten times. CDR3 sequence: CASSLDPSGIYGYTF. CDR3 bases: TGCGCCAGCAGCTTGGATCCTTCGGGGATATATGGCTACACCTTC. The chain joins TRBV5-1 to TRBJ1-2; D remains ambiguous. The CDR3 covers 15 residues. V lost 0 bases to trimming and J lost 5 bases, with 14 bases between them. Looked up from germline, CDR1 is SGHRS and CDR2 is YFSETQ.

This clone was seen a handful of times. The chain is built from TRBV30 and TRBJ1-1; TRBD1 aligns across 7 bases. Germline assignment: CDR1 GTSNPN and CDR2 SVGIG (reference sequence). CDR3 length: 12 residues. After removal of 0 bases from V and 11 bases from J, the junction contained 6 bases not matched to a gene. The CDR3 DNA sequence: TGTGCCTGGAGTGTACGGGACAGTTGGGCTTTCTTT. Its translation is CAWSVRDSWAFF.

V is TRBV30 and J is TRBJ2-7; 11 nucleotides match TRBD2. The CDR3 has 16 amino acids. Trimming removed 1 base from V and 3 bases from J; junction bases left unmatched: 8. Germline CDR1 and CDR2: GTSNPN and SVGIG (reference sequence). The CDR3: CAWSARRLAGHYEQYF. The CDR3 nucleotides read TGTGCCTGGAGTGCTCGCAGACTAGCGGGGCACTACGAGCAGTACTTC.

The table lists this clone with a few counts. The CDR3 DNA sequence: TGTGCCAGCCCAAAAGAGGGCTCTACAGATACGCAGTATTTT. Translating it yields CASPKEGSTDTQYF. The chain combines TRBV2 with TRBJ2-3; a possible D gene is TRBD2 (5 bases). Germline CDR1 SNHLY, CDR2 FYNNEI. This CDR3 has 14 residues. V was shortened by 8 bases and J by 3 bases, with 15 bases between the two germline ends.

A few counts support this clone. The DNA for the CDR3 is TGTGCCAGCGCCCAATCAAACATTCAGTACTTC. It yields the protein CASAQSNIQYF. The chain recombines TRBV7-9 with TRBJ2-4; D is unresolved. CDR3 length: 11 residues. The germline V and J ends were trimmed by 8 bases and 6 bases, with 8 bases remaining between them. Looked up from germline, CDR1 is SEHNR and CDR2 is FQNEAQ (reference sequence).

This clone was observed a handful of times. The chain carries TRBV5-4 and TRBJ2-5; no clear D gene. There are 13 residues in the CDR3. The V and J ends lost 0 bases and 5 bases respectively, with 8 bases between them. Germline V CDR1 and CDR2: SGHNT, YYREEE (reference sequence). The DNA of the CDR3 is TGTGCCAGCAGCTTGGGTTACGTGGAGACCCAGTACTTC. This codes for CASSLGYVETQYF.

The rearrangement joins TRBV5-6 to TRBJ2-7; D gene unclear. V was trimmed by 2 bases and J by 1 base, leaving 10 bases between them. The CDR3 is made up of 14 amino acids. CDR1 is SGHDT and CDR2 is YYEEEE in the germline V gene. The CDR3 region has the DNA TGTGCCAGCAGCTTTCAAGGGCGATCCTACGAGCAGTACTTC. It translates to CASSFQGRSYEQYF.

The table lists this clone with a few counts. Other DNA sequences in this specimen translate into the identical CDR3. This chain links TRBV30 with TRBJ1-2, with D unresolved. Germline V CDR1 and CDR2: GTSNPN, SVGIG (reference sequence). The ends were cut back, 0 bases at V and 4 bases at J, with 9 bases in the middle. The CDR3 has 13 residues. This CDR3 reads CAWSVGRLYGYTF. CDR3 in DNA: TGTGCCTGGAGTGTAGGGCGACTCTATGGCTACACCTTC. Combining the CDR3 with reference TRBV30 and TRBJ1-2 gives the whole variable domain SQTIHQWPATLVQPVGSPLSLECTVEGTSNPNLYWYRQAAGRGLQLLFYSVGIGQISSEVPQNLSASRPQDRQFILSSKKLLLSDSGFYLCAWSVGRLYGYTFGSGTRLTVV.

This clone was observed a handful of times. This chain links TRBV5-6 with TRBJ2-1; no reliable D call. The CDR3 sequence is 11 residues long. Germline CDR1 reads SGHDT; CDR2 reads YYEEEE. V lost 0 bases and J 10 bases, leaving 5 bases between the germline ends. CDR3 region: CASSLEIEQFF. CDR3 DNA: TGTGCCAGCAGCTTGGAGATAGAGCAGTTCTTC.

The CDR3 DNA sequence: TGTGCCAGCAGTAGGTTGGCCGGGGAGCTGTTTTTT. Translated, it gives CASSRLAGELFF. The chain uses TRBV27 and TRBJ2-2; D gene unclear. This CDR3 comprises 12 residues. From germline, CDR1 is MNHEY and CDR2 SMNVEV (reference sequence). V was clipped by 5 bases and J by 6 bases, with 7 bases between them.

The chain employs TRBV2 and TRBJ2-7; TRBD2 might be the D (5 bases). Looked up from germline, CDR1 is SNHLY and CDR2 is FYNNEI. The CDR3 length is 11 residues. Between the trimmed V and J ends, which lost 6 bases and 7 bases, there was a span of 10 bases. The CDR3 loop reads CASRVAREQYF. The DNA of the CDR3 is TGTGCCAGCAGAGTAGCGCGAGAGCAGTACTTC.

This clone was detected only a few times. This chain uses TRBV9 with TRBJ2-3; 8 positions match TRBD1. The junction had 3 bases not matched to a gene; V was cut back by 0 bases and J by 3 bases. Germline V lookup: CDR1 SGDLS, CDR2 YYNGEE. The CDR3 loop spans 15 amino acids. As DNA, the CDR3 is TGTGCCAGCAGCGTAGACGACAGGGGAACAGATACGCAGTATTTT. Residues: CASSVDDRGTDTQYF.

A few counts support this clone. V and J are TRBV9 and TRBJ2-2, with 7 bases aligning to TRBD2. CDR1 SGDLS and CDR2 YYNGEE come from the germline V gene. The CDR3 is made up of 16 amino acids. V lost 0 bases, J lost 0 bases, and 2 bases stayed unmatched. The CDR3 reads CASSVASGANTGELFF. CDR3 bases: TGTGCCAGCAGCGTAGCTAGCGGAGCGAACACCGGGGAGCTGTTTTTT.